This T cell receptor beta chain was recorded in a study of cytomegalovirus exposure and HLA in healthy donors. The PCR made use of 60 Vbeta and 13 Jbeta primers. Clones were read by immunoSEQ multiplex PCR, and TCRdb kept only the in-frame ones, dropping some. The sample contains roughly 190,000 clones, around four fifths of which appear only once. V lost 5 bases to trimming and J lost 4 bases; unmatched junction nucleotides: 10. Germline-derived CDR1 and CDR2 are MNHNS and SASEGT. This CDR3 comprises 15 residues. Notes on this clone: Its specificity is not known.

Study observations and caveats: In a later analysis, a missense DCLRE1C variant was linked to TCR beta V- and J-gene trimming. Presence/absence analyses assumed roughly uniform sequencing depth across donors. Productive rates of about 87% or about 30% were seen for most TCR beta V segments in an earlier analysis. Specificity of a few CMV-associated chains for CMV antigens was verified in vitro.

The J gene is TRBJ2-5, the V gene TRBV6-1; 7 positions match TRBD2. Material for sequencing was PBMCs. The receptor comes from a man aged 35 to 55 in good health and CMV-seropositive. The CDR3 DNA follows: TGTGCCAGCAGTTCACAACCGGGAGGAGGAGAGACCCAGTACTTC. Amino acids: CASSSQPGGGETQYF.